A selection of T cell receptor beta chains follows, all from one sample in a study of PD-1 blockade in classical Hodgkin lymphoma. Measured with immunoSEQ multiplex PCR; TCRdb has only the in-frame clones, and not every one. The sample has 15,000 to 20,000 clones; 83% are singletons. The source was peripheral blood mononuclear cells (PBMCs), collected before the fourth cycle of nivolumab. Receptors were obtained from a human donor with classical Hodgkin lymphoma. CDR3s include the opening cysteine and the closing phenylalanine or tryptophan. The D gene is left open where the match is weak. Only some rows state a clone size, as once, few, many or a class for expanded clones.

CDR3aa: CASSPQGPETQYF
CDR3nt: TGTGCCAGCAGCCCACAGGGACCTGAGACCCAGTACTTC
d_gene: .
abundance: .
j_gene: TRBJ2-5
v_gene: TRBV7-2

CDR3aa: CASSYGPVGGGGELFF
CDR3nt: TGTGCCAGCAGTTATGGCCCTGTAGGTGGTGGCGGGGAGCTGTTTTTT
d_gene: .
abundance: .
j_gene: TRBJ2-2
v_gene: TRBV6-6

CDR3aa: CASSLSGGYEQYF
CDR3nt: TGTGCCAGCAGTTTATCCGGGGGATACGAGCAGTACTTC
d_gene: .
abundance: .
j_gene: TRBJ2-7
v_gene: TRBV27

CDR3aa: CAISEAPVTYNEQFF
CDR3nt: TGTGCCATCAGTGAGGCCCCCGTAACTTACAATGAGCAGTTCTTC
d_gene: .
abundance: once
j_gene: TRBJ2-1
v_gene: TRBV10-3

CDR3aa: CASSTGNTEAFF
CDR3nt: TGTGCCAGCAGTACAGGGAACACTGAAGCTTTCTTT
d_gene: .
abundance: few
j_gene: TRBJ1-1
v_gene: TRBV7-9

CDR3aa: CASSTGPPSGYTF
CDR3nt: TGCGCCAGCAGCACCGGACCGCCAAGTGGCTACACCTTC
d_gene: .
abundance: .
j_gene: TRBJ1-2
v_gene: TRBV5-1

CDR3aa: CASGRGGSGKLFF
CDR3nt: TGTGCTAGTGGCCGGGGGGGATCTGGAAAACTGTTTTTT
d_gene: .
abundance: .
j_gene: TRBJ1-4
v_gene: TRBV12-5

CDR3aa: CASSSRDKMNTEAFF
CDR3nt: TGTGCCAGCAGTTCCCGGGACAAGATGAACACTGAAGCTTTCTTT
d_gene: .
abundance: .
j_gene: TRBJ1-1
v_gene: TRBV6-6

CDR3aa: CASSQGTRGNYGYTF
CDR3nt: TGCGCCAGCAGCCAAGGGACACGGGGAAACTATGGCTACACCTTC
d_gene: .
abundance: .
j_gene: TRBJ1-2
v_gene: TRBV4-1

CDR3aa: CAGRGWEYRDYNEQFF
CDR3nt: TGTGCCGGAAGGGGGTGGGAGTACCGGGACTACAATGAGCAGTTCTTC
d_gene: .
abundance: .
j_gene: TRBJ2-1
v_gene: TRBV30

CDR3aa: CASSQDQGGGTGELFF
CDR3nt: TGCGCCAGCAGCCAAGATCAAGGAGGGGGCACCGGGGAGCTGTTTTTT
d_gene: .
abundance: .
j_gene: TRBJ2-2
v_gene: TRBV4-1

CDR3aa: CASTLGHSNTEAFF
CDR3nt: TGCGCCAGCACCCTGGGGCACTCGAACACTGAAGCTTTCTTT
d_gene: .
abundance: .
j_gene: TRBJ1-1
v_gene: TRBV5-1

CDR3aa: CASSLRTDQETQYF
CDR3nt: TGTGCCAGCAGCTTACGGACAGATCAAGAGACCCAGTACTTC
d_gene: .
abundance: .
j_gene: TRBJ2-5
v_gene: TRBV7-9

CDR3aa: CASSLANFQGAQTF
CDR3nt: TGTGCCAGCAGCTTAGCGAACTTTCAGGGGGCGCAGACCTTC
d_gene: TRBD1
abundance: .
j_gene: TRBJ1-2
v_gene: TRBV7-8

CDR3aa: CAISESTGTSGNTDTQYF
CDR3nt: TGTGCCATCAGTGAGTCGACGGGGACTAGCGGGAACACAGATACGCAGTATTTT
d_gene: TRBD2
abundance: .
j_gene: TRBJ2-3
v_gene: TRBV10-3

CDR3aa: CASSPQSASYEQYF
CDR3nt: TGCGCCAGCAGTCCTCAGTCTGCCTCCTACGAGCAGTACTTC
d_gene: .
abundance: .
j_gene: TRBJ2-7
v_gene: TRBV5-1

CDR3aa: CASSQDNYFADRDTEAFF
CDR3nt: TGCGCCAGCAGCCAAGACAACTATTTCGCCGACAGAGACACTGAAGCTTTCTTT
d_gene: .
abundance: .
j_gene: TRBJ1-1
v_gene: TRBV4-3

CDR3aa: CASGRGRFDGYTF
CDR3nt: TGTGCTAGTGGTCGGGGGCGGTTCGATGGCTACACCTTC
d_gene: .
abundance: once
j_gene: TRBJ1-2
v_gene: TRBV12-5

CDR3aa: CASGRGDYEQYF
CDR3nt: TGTGCCAGCGGACGGGGGGACTACGAGCAGTACTTC
d_gene: TRBD2
abundance: .
j_gene: TRBJ2-7
v_gene: TRBV7-9

CDR3aa: CASSLDRTDFGGETQYF
CDR3nt: TGTGCCAGCAGCCTGGACAGGACCGATTTCGGTGGAGAGACCCAGTACTTC
d_gene: TRBD1
abundance: .
j_gene: TRBJ2-5
v_gene: TRBV7-9

CDR3aa: CASSLAGGVGTEAFF
CDR3nt: TGCGCCAGCAGCTTGGCTGGGGGGGTTGGCACTGAAGCTTTCTTT
d_gene: .
abundance: once
j_gene: TRBJ1-1
v_gene: TRBV5-1

CDR3aa: CASSPLLHAYGYTF
CDR3nt: TGTGCCAGCAGCCCCCTCTTACACGCTTATGGCTACACCTTC
d_gene: .
abundance: .
j_gene: TRBJ1-2
v_gene: TRBV9

CDR3aa: CASSYGSGFDQPQHF
CDR3nt: TGTGCCAGTAGTTACGGGTCCGGGTTTGATCAGCCCCAGCATTTT
d_gene: .
abundance: .
j_gene: TRBJ1-5
v_gene: TRBV19

CDR3aa: CASNRQGTYEQYF
CDR3nt: TGTGCCAGCAACCGACAGGGGACGTACGAGCAGTACTTC
d_gene: TRBD1
abundance: .
j_gene: TRBJ2-7
v_gene: TRBV6-5

CDR3aa: CASSLSVGRKTYEQYF
CDR3nt: TGTGCCAGCAGCTTAAGCGTCGGCAGAAAAACCTACGAGCAGTACTTC
d_gene: .
abundance: .
j_gene: TRBJ2-7
v_gene: TRBV7-3

CDR3aa: CASTREVGGRGTEAFF
CDR3nt: TGTGCCAGTACCCGGGAGGTTGGGGGCAGGGGAACTGAAGCTTTCTTT
d_gene: .
abundance: .
j_gene: TRBJ1-1
v_gene: TRBV19

CDR3aa: CASSLGTGRGGSPLHF
CDR3nt: TGTGCCAGCAGCTTGGGTACAGGGAGGGGAGGATCACCCCTCCACTTT
d_gene: .
abundance: .
j_gene: TRBJ1-6
v_gene: TRBV7-9

CDR3aa: CASGTAPGQEDGYTF
CDR3nt: TGTGCCAGCGGGACAGCGCCGGGACAGGAAGATGGCTACACCTTC
d_gene: TRBD1
abundance: .
j_gene: TRBJ1-2
v_gene: TRBV2

CDR3aa: CASSPEGYGYTF
CDR3nt: TGTGCCAGCAGCCCAGAGGGCTATGGCTACACCTTC
d_gene: .
abundance: .
j_gene: TRBJ1-2
v_gene: TRBV6-6

CDR3aa: CASSYFGQGANGQFF
CDR3nt: TGTGCCAGCAGTTACTTCGGACAGGGAGCGAATGGGCAGTTCTTC
d_gene: TRBD1
abundance: .
j_gene: TRBJ2-1
v_gene: TRBV6-5

CDR3aa: CASSLEGVNEQFF
CDR3nt: TGTGCCAGCAGCTTAGAGGGGGTAAATGAGCAGTTCTTC
d_gene: .
abundance: .
j_gene: TRBJ2-1
v_gene: TRBV7-9

CDR3aa: CASSDMASGTDTQYF
CDR3nt: TGTGCCAGCAGTGATATGGCTTCTGGGACAGATACGCAGTATTTT
d_gene: .
abundance: .
j_gene: TRBJ2-3
v_gene: TRBV6-1

CDR3aa: CASSYTGTGEEAFF
CDR3nt: TGTGCCAGCAGTTACACCGGGACAGGAGAGGAAGCTTTCTTT
d_gene: TRBD1
abundance: .
j_gene: TRBJ1-1
v_gene: TRBV6-5